This T cell receptor (beta chain) was recorded in a study of shared clonotypes between healthy human individuals. Study-level findings and limits: Estimated richness values were generally larger in naive subsets than in memory subsets. Among donors, clonotype sharing was expected to be affected by sequencing depth.

With regard to this clone: The antigen is not known.

Germline V gene data show CDR1 as SGHTA and CDR2 as FQGNSA. V was cut by 2 bases and J by 4 bases, with 12 bases left in between. The length of the CDR3 is 15 residues. Profiled with immunoSEQ multiplex PCR; TCRdb holds only in-frame clones, not every one. The sample lists over 2 million clones; about 90% were seen once. Sequencing input: naive CD4+ T cells from PBMCs. The sample's subset: CD45RA+ positively selected. The receptor's source is a man between 18 and 29 years old in good health. Some clones in this sample may be carry-over from other donors' samples. The chain couples TRBV7-2 to TRBJ2-1, with D unclear. The CDR3 region has the DNA TGTGCCAGCAGCTTACTTCACTCGACTTACAATGAGCAGTTCTTC. Amino acids: CASSLLHSTYNEQFF.